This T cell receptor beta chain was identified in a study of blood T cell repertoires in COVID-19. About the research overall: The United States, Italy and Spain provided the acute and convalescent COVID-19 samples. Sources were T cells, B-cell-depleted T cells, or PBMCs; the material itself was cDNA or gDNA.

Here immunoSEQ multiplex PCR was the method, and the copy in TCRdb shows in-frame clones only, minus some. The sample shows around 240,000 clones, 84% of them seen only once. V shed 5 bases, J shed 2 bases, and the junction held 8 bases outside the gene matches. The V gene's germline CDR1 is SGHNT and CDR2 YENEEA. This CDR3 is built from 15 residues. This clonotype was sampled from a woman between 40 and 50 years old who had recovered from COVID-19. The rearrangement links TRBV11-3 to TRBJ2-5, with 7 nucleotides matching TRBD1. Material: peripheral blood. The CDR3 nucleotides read TGTGCCAGCAGCCCTGGGACAGTATTACAAGAGACCCAGTACTTC. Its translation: CASSPGTVLQETQYF.